The rows below give T cell receptor beta chains drawn from one sample of a study of cytomegalovirus exposure and HLA in healthy donors. The data were produced by immunoSEQ multiplex PCR, yet TCRdb's version contains in-frame clones alone and is incomplete. Seen here are 110,000 to 150,000 clones, roughly nine tenths observed once, and the top ten hold about 0.64%. Sequencing used PBMCs. These receptors were taken from a man between 18 and 35 years old in good health and CMV-seronegative. Each CDR3 is given with its conserved first and last residue. A D gene is named only where the DNA matches it firmly. Rows give clone size only sometimes, using once, few, many, or a class for an expanded clone.

clone size: .
J gene: TRBJ1-1
V gene: TRBV10-3
D gene: .
CDR3 protein: CAIKGHIGGMWSGNTEAFF
CDR3 DNA: TGTGCCATCAAGGGACACATCGGGGGGATGTGGTCGGGGAACACTGAAGCTTTCTTT

clone size: .
J gene: TRBJ2-5
V gene: TRBV5-6
D gene: TRBD2
CDR3 protein: CASSSGASGTRETQYF
CDR3 DNA: TGTGCCAGCAGCTCGGGCGCTAGCGGAACCAGAGAGACCCAGTACTTC

clone size: .
J gene: TRBJ1-4
V gene: TRBV6-6
D gene: .
CDR3 protein: CASSYGANNEKLFF
CDR3 DNA: TGTGCCAGCAGTTATGGGGCGAATAATGAAAAACTGTTTTTT

clone size: .
J gene: TRBJ2-7
V gene: TRBV5-4
D gene: .
CDR3 protein: CASSLVGSYEQYF
CDR3 DNA: TGTGCCAGCAGCTTGGTGGGCAGCTACGAGCAGTACTTC

clone size: once
J gene: TRBJ1-4
V gene: TRBV27
D gene: TRBD1
CDR3 protein: CASSLSLNRGPNEKLFF
CDR3 DNA: TGTGCCAGCAGTTTATCCCTAAACAGGGGTCCTAATGAAAAACTGTTTTTT

clone size: .
J gene: TRBJ2-1
V gene: TRBV4-2
D gene: TRBD2
CDR3 protein: CASSQLDGGGGYNEQFF
CDR3 DNA: TGTGCCAGCAGCCAATTGGATGGTGGCGGGGGCTACAATGAGCAGTTCTTC

clone size: .
J gene: TRBJ2-1
V gene: TRBV28
D gene: .
CDR3 protein: CASSLDAGNEQFF
CDR3 DNA: TGTGCCAGCAGCCTGGACGCAGGGAATGAGCAGTTCTTC

clone size: .
J gene: TRBJ2-1
V gene: TRBV9
D gene: .
CDR3 protein: CASSVGGGNEQFF
CDR3 DNA: TGTGCCAGCAGCGTAGGTGGGGGGAATGAGCAGTTCTTC

clone size: once
J gene: TRBJ2-5
V gene: TRBV5-1
D gene: TRBD1
CDR3 protein: CASSFQPPGTGIQETQYF
CDR3 DNA: TGCGCCAGCAGCTTCCAACCTCCCGGGACAGGGATCCAAGAGACCCAGTACTTC

clone size: .
J gene: TRBJ1-2
V gene: TRBV4-3
D gene: .
CDR3 protein: CASSQNLAPDYGYTF
CDR3 DNA: TGCGCCAGCAGCCAAAATCTCGCACCGGACTATGGCTACACCTTC

clone size: .
J gene: TRBJ1-1
V gene: TRBV14
D gene: .
CDR3 protein: CASSQVSMNTEAFF
CDR3 DNA: TGTGCCAGCAGCCAAGTGAGTATGAACACTGAAGCTTTCTTT

clone size: .
J gene: TRBJ2-7
V gene: TRBV7-8
D gene: .
CDR3 protein: CASSPGGVYEQYF
CDR3 DNA: TGTGCCAGCAGCCCCGGAGGTGTCTACGAGCAGTACTTC

clone size: .
J gene: TRBJ1-1
V gene: TRBV10-3
D gene: .
CDR3 protein: CAISDRGGGAEAFF
CDR3 DNA: TGTGCCATCAGTGACCGTGGCGGGGGGGCTGAAGCTTTCTTT

clone size: medium-sized
J gene: TRBJ1-4
V gene: TRBV30
D gene: .
CDR3 protein: CAWSVAPLGGNEKLFF
CDR3 DNA: TGTGCCTGGAGTGTAGCCCCCTTGGGGGGGAATGAAAAACTGTTTTTT

clone size: once
J gene: TRBJ2-5
V gene: TRBV18
D gene: .
CDR3 protein: CASSPRGWETQYF
CDR3 DNA: TGTGCCAGCTCACCCAGGGGTTGGGAGACCCAGTACTTC

clone size: .
J gene: TRBJ2-5
V gene: TRBV18
D gene: .
CDR3 protein: CASSPGSVGETQYF
CDR3 DNA: TGTGCCAGCTCACCAGGGAGTGTGGGCGAGACCCAGTACTTC

clone size: .
J gene: TRBJ1-4
V gene: TRBV9
D gene: .
CDR3 protein: CASSVGEGVYEKLFF
CDR3 DNA: TGTGCCAGCAGCGTGGGGGAGGGAGTGTATGAAAAACTGTTTTTT

clone size: .
J gene: TRBJ1-5
V gene: TRBV6-5
D gene: .
CDR3 protein: CASSSYPGSNQPQHF
CDR3 DNA: TGTGCCAGCAGCTCTTACCCGGGGAGCAATCAGCCCCAGCATTTT

clone size: .
J gene: TRBJ2-3
V gene: TRBV10-1
D gene: .
CDR3 protein: CASSQAGDTQYF
CDR3 DNA: TGCGCCAGCAGTCAAGCGGGAGATACGCAGTATTTT

clone size: .
J gene: TRBJ1-6
V gene: TRBV25-1
D gene: .
CDR3 protein: CASTYSSYNSPLHF
CDR3 DNA: TGTGCCAGCACCTATAGCTCCTATAATTCACCCCTCCACTTT

clone size: .
J gene: TRBJ2-5
V gene: TRBV9
D gene: TRBD2
CDR3 protein: CASSVGLAGVGTKQETQYF
CDR3 DNA: TGTGCCAGCAGCGTTGGACTAGCGGGAGTTGGGACTAAACAAGAGACCCAGTACTTC

clone size: .
J gene: TRBJ2-1
V gene: TRBV2
D gene: TRBD2
CDR3 protein: CASRTSGLSSYNEQFF
CDR3 DNA: TGTGCCAGCAGGACTAGCGGTTTGAGCTCCTACAATGAGCAGTTCTTC

clone size: .
J gene: TRBJ2-7
V gene: TRBV15
D gene: .
CDR3 protein: CATSRGGQGSYEQYF
CDR3 DNA: TGTGCCACCAGCAGAGGGGGGCAGGGATCCTACGAGCAGTACTTC

clone size: .
J gene: TRBJ2-6
V gene: TRBV5-1
D gene: .
CDR3 protein: CASNLRSGMGANVLTF
CDR3 DNA: TGCGCCAGCAATCTTAGGTCCGGGATGGGGGCCAACGTCCTGACTTTC

clone size: .
J gene: TRBJ1-1
V gene: TRBV10-2
D gene: TRBD1
CDR3 protein: CASSETRDRYMNTEAFF
CDR3 DNA: TGCGCCAGCAGTGAGACCCGGGACAGGTACATGAACACTGAAGCTTTCTTT

clone size: .
J gene: TRBJ1-2
V gene: TRBV2
D gene: TRBD1
CDR3 protein: CASTGTVYGYTF
CDR3 DNA: TGTGCCAGCACGGGGACAGTCTATGGCTACACCTTC

clone size: .
J gene: TRBJ2-1
V gene: TRBV7-9
D gene: TRBD2
CDR3 protein: CASLGPGLGVSNEQFF
CDR3 DNA: TGTGCCAGCTTAGGACCGGGACTAGGCGTTTCCAATGAGCAGTTCTTC

clone size: .
J gene: TRBJ1-4
V gene: TRBV5-1
D gene: .
CDR3 protein: CASSSSYAGSGEKLFF
CDR3 DNA: TGCGCCAGCAGCTCCAGCTACGCCGGGAGTGGGGAAAAACTGTTTTTT

clone size: .
J gene: TRBJ2-1
V gene: TRBV5-4
D gene: TRBD1
CDR3 protein: CASSLGDRPTAFF
CDR3 DNA: TGTGCCAGCAGCTTGGGGGACAGGCCCACCGCGTTCTTC

clone size: .
J gene: TRBJ2-1
V gene: TRBV27
D gene: TRBD1
CDR3 protein: CASSFAGTVLEKFF
CDR3 DNA: TGTGCCAGCAGTTTCGCCGGGACAGTCTTAGAAAAGTTCTTC

clone size: .
J gene: TRBJ1-5
V gene: TRBV6-1
D gene: TRBD1
CDR3 protein: CASSEALRDRGLHQPQHF
CDR3 DNA: TGTGCCAGCAGTGAAGCACTTCGAGACAGGGGTTTGCATCAGCCCCAGCATTTT

clone size: .
J gene: TRBJ2-1
V gene: TRBV10-3
D gene: .
CDR3 protein: CAISENQGWYNEQFF
CDR3 DNA: TGTGCCATCAGTGAGAATCAGGGGTGGTACAATGAGCAGTTCTTC

clone size: .
J gene: TRBJ2-3
V gene: TRBV5-1
D gene: .
CDR3 protein: CASSLATGLITDTQYF
CDR3 DNA: TGCGCCAGCAGCTTGGCCACGGGACTCATCACAGATACGCAGTATTTT

clone size: .
J gene: TRBJ2-7
V gene: TRBV29-1
D gene: .
CDR3 protein: CSVRPYSSEQYF
CDR3 DNA: TGCAGCGTTCGCCCCTATTCCTCCGAGCAGTACTTC

clone size: .
J gene: TRBJ1-1
V gene: TRBV19
D gene: .
CDR3 protein: CASSTGGAFGTEAFF
CDR3 DNA: TGTGCCAGTAGTACCGGGGGGGCGTTCGGGACTGAAGCTTTCTTT

clone size: .
J gene: TRBJ2-2
V gene: TRBV9
D gene: TRBD2
CDR3 protein: CASSVGVRGDTGELFF
CDR3 DNA: TGTGCCAGCAGCGTAGGAGTGCGGGGGGACACCGGGGAGCTGTTTTTT

clone size: .
J gene: TRBJ2-5
V gene: TRBV30
D gene: .
CDR3 protein: CAWSVQGSQYF
CDR3 DNA: TGTGCCTGGAGTGTACAGGGTTCCCAGTACTTC

clone size: .
J gene: TRBJ2-5
V gene: TRBV30
D gene: .
CDR3 protein: CAWTLRSAETQYF
CDR3 DNA: TGTGCCTGGACCTTAAGGAGTGCAGAGACCCAGTACTTC

clone size: .
J gene: TRBJ2-5
V gene: TRBV10-2
D gene: .
CDR3 protein: CASRWTEQTQETQYF
CDR3 DNA: TGCGCCAGCAGGTGGACAGAACAAACACAAGAGACCCAGTACTTC

clone size: .
J gene: TRBJ1-2
V gene: TRBV19
D gene: .
CDR3 protein: CASSKKASGTTDYGYTF
CDR3 DNA: TGTGCCAGTAGTAAGAAGGCTTCCGGGACAACGGATTATGGCTACACCTTC

clone size: .
J gene: TRBJ2-2
V gene: TRBV10-3
D gene: .
CDR3 protein: CAISEGRANTGELFF
CDR3 DNA: TGTGCCATCAGTGAGGGCAGGGCGAACACCGGGGAGCTGTTTTTT

clone size: .
J gene: TRBJ1-5
V gene: TRBV30
D gene: .
CDR3 protein: CAWSRDNQPQHF
CDR3 DNA: TGTGCCTGGAGTAGAGACAATCAGCCCCAGCATTTT

clone size: .
J gene: TRBJ2-2
V gene: TRBV7-9
D gene: TRBD1
CDR3 protein: CASSLRLTGTGDTGELFF
CDR3 DNA: TGTGCCAGCAGCTTGCGCCTGACCGGGACAGGTGACACCGGGGAGCTGTTTTTT

clone size: many
J gene: TRBJ2-1
V gene: TRBV6-4
D gene: TRBD2
CDR3 protein: CASSDSSGSYNEQFF
CDR3 DNA: TGTGCCAGCAGTGACTCTAGCGGGAGCTACAATGAGCAGTTCTTC

clone size: .
J gene: TRBJ2-7
V gene: TRBV27
D gene: .
CDR3 protein: CASSFTGNGGQYF
CDR3 DNA: TGTGCCAGCAGTTTCACAGGGAATGGGGGGCAGTACTTC

clone size: .
J gene: TRBJ2-5
V gene: TRBV11-3
D gene: TRBD2
CDR3 protein: CASRVREGTETQYF
CDR3 DNA: TGTGCCAGCCGGGTGCGGGAGGGCACGGAGACCCAGTACTTC

clone size: .
J gene: TRBJ2-3
V gene: TRBV5-1
D gene: TRBD1
CDR3 protein: CASSLRDRGTDTQYF
CDR3 DNA: TGCGCCAGTTCTTTACGGGACAGGGGCACAGATACGCAGTATTTT

clone size: .
J gene: TRBJ1-3
V gene: TRBV9
D gene: TRBD1
CDR3 protein: CASSVSGGSGNTIYF
CDR3 DNA: TGTGCCAGCAGCGTATCAGGGGGATCTGGAAACACCATATATTTT

clone size: .
J gene: TRBJ1-1
V gene: TRBV7-9
D gene: TRBD1
CDR3 protein: CASSLWGTDTEAFF
CDR3 DNA: TGTGCCAGCAGCTTATGGGGGACAGACACTGAAGCTTTCTTT

clone size: .
J gene: TRBJ1-1
V gene: TRBV18
D gene: TRBD1
CDR3 protein: CASSPTDRGPPLNTEAFF
CDR3 DNA: TGTGCCAGCTCACCTACGGACAGGGGCCCCCCCTTGAACACTGAAGCTTTCTTT

clone size: few
J gene: TRBJ1-6
V gene: TRBV7-3
D gene: TRBD1
CDR3 protein: CASSPGQGSTLHF
CDR3 DNA: TGTGCCAGCAGCCCCGGACAGGGGAGCACCCTCCACTTT

clone size: .
J gene: TRBJ1-6
V gene: TRBV6-1
D gene: .
CDR3 protein: CASRPGLKNSPLHF
CDR3 DNA: TGTGCCAGCAGGCCGGGACTGAAGAATTCACCCCTCCACTTT

clone size: .
J gene: TRBJ2-6
V gene: TRBV18
D gene: .
CDR3 protein: CASSPQEISGANVLTF
CDR3 DNA: TGTGCCAGCTCACCACAGGAGATCTCTGGGGCCAACGTCCTGACTTTC